The clone carrying this T cell receptor (beta chain) has more than one count but fewer than ten. The data belong to a study of T-cell reconstitution after alpha-beta-depleted transplantation in children. The TCRbeta library was prepared with unique molecular identifiers. TCRdb processed the PCR reads anew with MiXCR; each CDR3 protein has one entry. This table has about 370,000 distinct CDR3 sequences, about a fifth appearing once. The TCR comes from a human donor who donated a stem cell graft to a child with acute myeloid leukemia. The material was PBMCs from the stem cell graft donor, obtained from the stem cell graft.

The CDR3 DNA follows: TGCAGTGCTAGAGGAGAGGCGGCCACCTACAATGAGCAGTTCTTC. The encoded protein is CSARGEAATYNEQFF. This sequence joins TRBV20-1 and TRBJ2-1, with no clear D. V lost 1 base, J lost 2 bases, and 12 bases lay in between. The germline V gene has CDR1 DFQATT and CDR2 SNEGSKA (reference sequence). The CDR3 runs 15 residues.